The 25 T cell receptor beta chains in this list originate from one sample, sequenced in a study of PD-L1 blockade in urothelial cancer. TCRdb keeps only in-frame clones here, not all; method: immunoSEQ multiplex PCR. The table lists around 130,000 clones, around 85% of them singletons. Time point of the sample: pretreatment peripheral blood. This specimen was PBMCs, taken around atezolizumab (anti-PD-L1) treatment. These receptors were obtained from a man aged 45-65 years with urothelial cancer.

J is TRBJ2-3 and V is TRBV7-3, with D maybe TRBD2 (6 bases). This CDR3 comprises 13 residues. Trimming took 5 bases from V and 2 from J, leaving 8 bases between them. Germline CDR1 and CDR2: SGHTA and FQGTGA. In DNA, the CDR3 is TGTGCCAGCAGCCTGGACTACACAGATACGCAGTATTTT. Amino acids: CASSLDYTDTQYF.

This chain connects TRBV7-9 to TRBJ1-2; possible D gene TRBD1, 5 bases. Looked up from germline, CDR1 is SEHNR and CDR2 is FQNEAQ (reference sequence). The V gene lost 5 bases and the J gene lost 6 bases, with 19 bases spanning the gap. The CDR3 has 15 residues. The CDR3 DNA reads TGTGCCAGCAGCAGACAGCCCGTTGGTGAAAATGGCTACACCTTC. This codes for CASSRQPVGENGYTF.

The chain has TRBV23-1 and TRBJ2-1, with 13 nucleotides matching TRBD2. TRBV23-1 is an ORF, with its function uncertain. The CDR3 has 18 residues. The V segment lost 0 bases and the J segment 0 bases; nucleotides outside the gene matches: 2. The DNA for the CDR3 is TGCGCCAGCAGTCAATCGCGGACTAGCGGGAGCTCCTACAATGAGCAGTTCTTC. It is translated as CASSQSRTSGSSYNEQFF.

This chain uses TRBV30 with TRBJ1-2, with TRBD1 matching over 9 bases. This CDR3 comprises 13 residues. Per germline, CDR1 GTSNPN and CDR2 SVGIG (reference sequence). V gave up 1 base and J gave up 4 bases; unmatched junction bases: 1. The CDR3 spells CAWSDRGPYGYTF. CDR3 nucleotides: TGTGCCTGGAGTGACAGGGGGCCCTATGGCTACACCTTC.

V is TRBV5-1 and J is TRBJ2-7, with 9 bases identical to TRBD2. Germline-derived CDR1 and CDR2 are SGHRS and YFSETQ. After removal of 2 bases from V and 3 bases from J, the junction contained 6 bases not matched to a gene. The CDR3 has 15 amino acids. The CDR3 is CASSFGAGGNYEQYF. CDR3 bases: TGCGCCAGCAGCTTTGGAGCGGGAGGTAACTACGAGCAGTACTTC.

The chain uses TRBV6-1 and TRBJ1-2; 8 nucleotides match TRBD1. Germline V gene sequence: CDR1 MNHNS, CDR2 SASEGT. The V and J ends lost 6 bases and 5 bases, in that order; junction bases with no gene match: 2. This CDR3 has 12 amino acids. The CDR3 spells CASSGQGYGYTF. The CDR3 DNA reads TGTGCCAGCAGCGGACAGGGATATGGCTACACCTTC.

This clone was seen only once. The chain carries TRBV30 and TRBJ1-1; TRBD1 matches at 9 bases. The germline V gene has CDR1 GTSNPN and CDR2 SVGIG (reference sequence). The CDR3 length is 13 residues. V lost 2 bases and J lost 4; bases outside the gene matches: 2. The CDR3 here is CAWSHRGPTEAFF. CDR3 DNA: TGTGCCTGGAGTCACAGGGGGCCCACTGAAGCTTTCTTT.

J is TRBJ2-7 and V is TRBV10-3; tentative D call: TRBD2 (6 bases). V lost 0 bases and J 3 bases, leaving 12 bases between the germline ends. The CDR3 is 15 amino acids. Germline CDR1 and CDR2: ENHRY and SYGVKD. CDR3 residues: CAISESGFGGYEQYF. The CDR3 nucleotides are TGTGCCATCAGTGAGTCGGGGTTCGGGGGCTACGAGCAGTACTTC.

This chain connects TRBV7-3 to TRBJ2-1, with TRBD1 as a possible D gene (5 bases). Looked up from germline, CDR1 is SGHTA and CDR2 is FQGTGA. V lost 4 bases to trimming and J lost 4 bases, with 20 bases between them. This CDR3 has 17 amino acids. CDR3 in amino acids: CASSSRTTRDRYNEQFF. CDR3 DNA: TGTGCCAGCAGCTCTCGTACAACACGAGACAGATACAATGAGCAGTTCTTC.

This chain connects TRBV5-1 to TRBJ2-1; TRBD2 matches 16 bases. This CDR3 has 16 amino acids. Germline V gene data show CDR1 as SGHRS and CDR2 as YFSETQ. The ends lost 4 bases at V and 8 bases at J; junction bases unmatched: 6. This CDR3 reads CASSDVGTSGRDEQFF. In nucleotides, the CDR3 is TGCGCCAGCAGCGACGTGGGGACTAGCGGGAGGGATGAGCAGTTCTTC.

This clone was observed a few times. V gene TRBV7-9 combines with J gene TRBJ1-4; TRBD1 aligns across 7 bases. CDR1 is SEHNR and CDR2 is FQNEAQ in the germline V gene (reference sequence). This CDR3 is 16 amino acids long. V was clipped by 4 bases and J by 5 bases; unmatched bases: 10. Here the CDR3 DNA reads TGTGCCAGCAGCTCCTCCGACAGGGCTTGGAATGAAAAACTGTTTTTT. It translates to CASSSSDRAWNEKLFF.

The genes are TRBV2 and TRBJ2-1, with D uncertain. V lost 5 bases and J lost 10, with 12 bases in between. From germline, CDR1 is SNHLY and CDR2 FYNNEI. The CDR3 runs 12 residues. The CDR3 nucleotides read TGTGCCAGCAGTTTACGCATGGGCGAGCAGTTCTTC. This gives the protein CASSLRMGEQFF.

The gene calls are TRBV6-6 and TRBJ2-1, with 12 bases aligning to TRBD2. Germline values: CDR1 MNHNY, CDR2 SVGAGI (reference sequence). The CDR3 length is 15 residues. V lost 6 bases, J lost 4 bases, and 4 bases stayed unmatched. CDR3: CASRMTSGGYNEQFF. The CDR3 DNA reads TGTGCCAGCAGGATGACTAGCGGGGGATACAATGAGCAGTTCTTC.

The sample holds one count of this clone. The genes are TRBV10-3 and TRBJ2-7, with a possible D match to TRBD1 (5 bases). CDR1 is ENHRY, CDR2 SYGVKD, per germline. The CDR3 length is 13 residues. Trimming took 5 bases from V and 4 from J, leaving 12 bases between them. The CDR3 is CAISPGQGYEQYF. The CDR3 DNA follows: TGTGCCATCAGTCCCGGACAAGGATACGAGCAGTACTTC.

This rearrangement joins TRBV28 to TRBJ2-7; 8 bases map to TRBD1. Trimming removed 5 bases from V and 6 bases from J; junction bases left unmatched: 15. CDR3 length equals 16 residues. Germline CDR1 MDHEN, CDR2 SYDVKM. The CDR3 here is CASSPPRGQGLGEQYF. In nucleotides, the CDR3 is TGTGCCAGCAGTCCCCCTCGTGGACAGGGTCTTGGCGAGCAGTACTTC.

This chain joins TRBV4-1 and TRBJ2-2; weak D call: TRBD1 (6 bases). The CDR3 sequence is 15 residues long. Per the germline V gene, CDR1 is MGHRA and CDR2 is YSYEKL. The V gene lost 4 bases and the J gene lost 4 bases, with 13 bases spanning the gap. The CDR3 bases are TGCGCCAGCAGCCCCTCAGGGGCGGGCACCGGGGAGCTGTTTTTT. Its protein is CASSPSGAGTGELFF.

This chain joins TRBV6-1 and TRBJ2-5, with unresolved D. Germline values: CDR1 MNHNS, CDR2 SASEGT. Trimming removed 3 bases from V and 1 base from J, with 12 bases in between. This CDR3 has 15 amino acids. In DNA form, the CDR3 reads TGTGCCAGCAGTGATATGCGGCGCCTCCAAGAGACCCAGTACTTC. Protein product: CASSDMRRLQETQYF.

A single count supports this clone. The rearrangement uses TRBV9 and TRBJ1-1; D unresolved. The germline CDR1 and CDR2 sequences are SGDLS and YYNGEE. The CDR3 extends over 15 amino acids. V was cut by 5 bases and J by 0 bases, with 14 bases left in between. In DNA form, the CDR3 reads TGTGCCAGCAGTCAAACTACGGCGCTGAACACTGAAGCTTTCTTT. Its protein product is CASSQTTALNTEAFF.

CDR3 in amino acids: CASSFRTGGSLAESYEQYF. The CDR3 DNA reads as TGCGCCAGCAGCTTCCGGACAGGGGGCTCTCTAGCTGAGTCCTACGAGCAGTACTTC. The chain employs TRBV5-1 and TRBJ2-7, with 11 bases matching TRBD1. Looked up from germline, CDR1 is SGHRS and CDR2 is YFSETQ. V shed 2 bases, J shed 1 base, and the junction held 14 bases outside the gene matches. CDR3 length equals 19 residues.

The rearrangement links TRBV29-1 to TRBJ1-2; D might be TRBD1 (5 bases). The CDR3 covers 12 residues. Looked up from germline, CDR1 is SQVTM and CDR2 is ANQGSEA. The V end lost 7 bases, the J end lost 6 bases, and 15 bases lay between the germline ends. The chain's CDR3 is CSAPTASHGYTF. CDR3 nucleotide sequence: TGCAGCGCCCCGACAGCCAGTCATGGCTACACCTTC.

The V gene is TRBV4-1, the J gene TRBJ2-1; D is possibly TRBD2 (6 bases). CDR1 is MGHRA, CDR2 YSYEKL, per germline. The CDR3 has 12 amino acids. V lost 0 bases, J lost 10 bases, and 7 bases lay in between. The CDR3 DNA reads TGCGCCAGCAGCCAAGATGGAGGGGAGCAGTTCTTC. Its protein is CASSQDGGEQFF.

The chain links TRBV2 to TRBJ2-1, with 12 bases lining up with TRBD2. V dropped 7 bases and J dropped 9; count of bases not matched to a gene: 4. Germline V lookup: CDR1 SNHLY, CDR2 FYNNEI. There are 13 residues in the CDR3. As DNA, the CDR3 is TGTGCCAGCAAGCTAGCGGGAGGGGGTGAGCAGTTCTTC. Translated: CASKLAGGGEQFF.

The V and J genes are TRBV27 and TRBJ2-7, with 8 positions matching TRBD1. Germline lookup yields CDR1 MNHEY and CDR2 SMNVEV (reference sequence). V shed 0 bases and J 2 bases; nucleotides not matched to a gene: 3. This CDR3 is 15 amino acids long. CDR3 coding DNA: TGTGCCAGCAGTTTATCCTGGACAGGGACCTACGAGCAGTACTTC. It translates to CASSLSWTGTYEQYF.

The chain combines TRBV9 with TRBJ2-1; TRBD2 agrees at 9 bases. The V gene end was trimmed by 0 bases and the J gene end by 7 bases; junction bases not matched to a gene: 8. This CDR3 is built from 16 residues. Per the germline V gene, CDR1 is SGDLS and CDR2 is YYNGEE. The CDR3 sequence: CASSVGSGRLGNEQFF. The CDR3 nucleotides are TGTGCCAGCAGCGTAGGGAGCGGGAGGTTGGGAAATGAGCAGTTCTTC. The whole variable domain, remainder taken from reference TRBV9 and TRBJ2-1, is DSGVTQTPKHLITATGQRVTLRCSPRSGDLSVYWYQQSLDQGLQFLIQYYNGEERAKGNILERFSAQQFPDLHSELNLSSLELGDSALYFCASSVGSGRLGNEQFFGPGTRLTVL.

This clone has a handful of counts. The CDR3 protein is CASSPGQRGYTF. The CDR3 DNA reads as TGTGCCAGCAGTCCGGGACAACGGGGCTACACCTTC. V usage is TRBV6-5 and J usage is TRBJ1-2; weak D call: TRBD1 (6 bases). Germline V gives CDR1 MNHEY, CDR2 SVGAGI. This CDR3 has 12 residues. V was cut by 5 bases and J by 8 bases, with 12 bases left in between.